This is a list of T cell receptor beta chains from one sample in a study of metastatic and nonmetastatic thyroid tumors. TCRdb reprocessed the PCR reads using MiXCR. The data show about 20,000 clones, approximately 16% seen once. The sequencing input was tumor tissue. The receptors derive from a female donor with papillary thyroid cancer or a benign thyroid nodule (not recorded which). Some clones in this sample may be carry-over from other donors' samples. CDR3s include the opening cysteine and the closing phenylalanine or tryptophan. The order of the fields is CDR3 length, J gene, D gene, clone size, V gene, CDR3 protein, CDR3 DNA. The D gene is left open where the match is weak. Expanded clones are given a class, and other clones once, few, many or no size at all.

length: 14; J: TRBJ1-1; D: NA; size: many; V: TRBV5-1; CDR3: CASSWTVRNTEAFF; DNA: TGCGCCAGCAGCTGGACGGTACGGAACACTGAAGCTTTCTTT
length: 11; J: TRBJ1-5; D: NA; size: NA; V: TRBV28; CDR3: CASSFYKPQHF; DNA: TGTGCCAGCAGCTTCTATAAGCCGCAGCATTTT
length: 14; J: TRBJ1-4; D: NA; size: few; V: TRBV30; CDR3: CARSEGVGNEKLFF; DNA: TGTGCCAGAAGTGAGGGGGTTGGTAATGAAAAACTGTTTTTT
length: 15; J: TRBJ2-7; D: TRBD2; size: many; V: TRBV7-3; CDR3: CASSLTGGESYEQYF; DNA: TGTGCCAGCAGCTTAACCGGGGGGGAATCCTACGAGCAGTACTTC
length: 15; J: TRBJ2-2; D: NA; size: NA; V: TRBV6-2/TRBV6-3; CDR3: CAISSLRSNTGELFF; DNA: TGTGCCATCAGTTCCCTTCGGTCGAACACCGGGGAGCTTTTTTTT
length: 15; J: TRBJ1-5; D: TRBD1; size: many; V: TRBV9; CDR3: CASSVAGQGDQPQHF; DNA: TGTGCCAGCAGCGTAGCTGGACAGGGGGATCAGCCCCAGCATTTT
length: 15; J: TRBJ1-1; D: NA; size: many; V: TRBV7-8; CDR3: CASSLAGSLNTEAFF; DNA: TGTGCCAGCAGCTTAGCGGGCAGCTTGAACACTGAAGCTTTCTTT
length: 15; J: TRBJ2-5; D: NA; size: many; V: TRBV11-3; CDR3: CASSLGGNSGETQYF; DNA: TGTGCCAGCAGCTTAGGTGGAAATAGCGGAGAGACCCAGTACTTC
length: 15; J: TRBJ2-7; D: NA; size: NA; V: TRBV7-8; CDR3: CASSIEGTSDYEQYF; DNA: TGTGCCAGCAGCATAGAAGGGACTTCTGATTACGAGCAGTACTTC
length: 13; J: TRBJ2-7; D: NA; size: many; V: TRBV20-1; CDR3: CSARTSKGWEQYF; DNA: TGCAGTGCTAGGACCTCTAAGGGCTGGGAGCAGTACTTC
length: 15; J: TRBJ2-3; D: TRBD2; size: NA; V: TRBV11-2; CDR3: CASSLTSGSTDTQYF; DNA: TGTGCCAGCAGCCTGACTAGCGGGAGCACAGATACGCAGTATTTT
length: 16; J: TRBJ2-2; D: TRBD2; size: medium-sized; V: TRBV7-2; CDR3: CASSALAGGGTGELFF; DNA: TGTGCCAGCAGCGCACTAGCGGGGGGGGGCACCGGGGAGCTGTTTTTT
length: 16; J: TRBJ2-1; D: TRBD2; size: NA; V: TRBV11-2; CDR3: CASSLGIAGGDNEQFF; DNA: TGTGCCAGCAGCTTAGGTATAGCGGGTGGGGACAATGAGCAGTTCTTC
length: 14; J: TRBJ2-3; D: NA; size: many; V: TRBV30; CDR3: CAWKVGRGIDTQYF; DNA: TGTGCCTGGAAAGTGGGAAGAGGTATAGATACGCAGTATTTT
length: 15; J: TRBJ2-2; D: NA; size: many; V: TRBV6-1; CDR3: CASNEGSTNTGELFF; DNA: TGTGCCAGCAACGAGGGGTCGACGAACACCGGGGAGCTGTTTTTT
length: 16; J: TRBJ1-6; D: NA; size: medium-sized; V: TRBV20-1; CDR3: CSARESRQVENSPLHF; DNA: TGCAGTGCTAGAGAAAGTAGACAGGTCGAAAATTCACCCCTCCACTTT
length: 14; J: TRBJ1-5; D: NA; size: few; V: TRBV28; CDR3: CASSLGRCDHPQHF; DNA: TGTGCCAGCAGTTTGGGTCGGTGTGATCATCCCCAGCATTTT
length: 16; J: TRBJ1-5; D: TRBD1; size: NA; V: TRBV6-5; CDR3: CASSSGQWASNHPQHF; DNA: TGTGCCAGCAGTTCGGGACAGTGGGCGAGCAATCATCCCCAGCATTTT
length: 14; J: TRBJ2-1; D: NA; size: many; V: TRBV7-3; CDR3: CASSLAPGHDEQFF; DNA: TGTGCCAGCAGCTTAGCCCCGGGGCACGATGAGCAGTTCTTC
length: 15; J: TRBJ2-6; D: NA; size: many; V: TRBV18; CDR3: CASSPRTSGANVLTF; DNA: TGTGCCAGCTCACCACGGACCTCTGGGGCCAACGTCCTGACTTTC
length: 16; J: TRBJ2-7; D: TRBD2; size: medium-sized; V: TRBV30; CDR3: CAWSRGTSGVAGEQYF; DNA: TGTGCCTGGAGCAGGGGGACTAGCGGGGTGGCGGGTGAGCAGTACTTC
length: 13; J: TRBJ1-1; D: NA; size: NA; V: TRBV18; CDR3: CASSLDPNTEAFF; DNA: TGTGCCAGCTCATTGGACCCTAACACTGAAGCTTTCTTT
length: 14; J: TRBJ1-2; D: NA; size: many; V: TRBV6-1; CDR3: CASNLDGGHYGYTF; DNA: TGTGCCAGCAATCTTGATGGGGGACACTATGGCTACACCTTC
length: 15; J: TRBJ2-1; D: NA; size: many; V: TRBV7-2; CDR3: CASSTTASSYNEQFF; DNA: TGTGCCAGCAGCACTACAGCTAGCTCCTACAATGAGCAGTTCTTC
length: 13; J: TRBJ1-1; D: NA; size: few; V: TRBV10-2; CDR3: CASTPIGFTEAFF; DNA: TGCGCCAGCACCCCCATAGGGTTCACTGAAGCTTTCTTT
length: 11; J: TRBJ1-4; D: NA; size: many; V: TRBV27; CDR3: CASSEGEKLFF; DNA: TGTGCCAGCAGTGAAGGCGAAAAACTGTTTTTT
length: 11; J: TRBJ2-3; D: NA; size: many; V: TRBV20-1; CDR3: CSARFADTQYF; DNA: TGCAGTGCTAGGTTTGCAGATACGCAGTATTTT
length: 16; J: TRBJ1-3; D: TRBD1; size: many; V: TRBV2; CDR3: CASSEDRGLFGNTIYF; DNA: TGTGCCAGCAGTGAGGACAGGGGGCTGTTTGGAAACACCATATATTTT
length: 15; J: TRBJ2-1; D: TRBD1; size: many; V: TRBV5-1; CDR3: CASSRGQGTSNEQFF; DNA: TGCGCCAGCAGCAGGGGACAGGGAACGTCCAATGAGCAGTTCTTC
length: 12; J: TRBJ1-1; D: TRBD1; size: many; V: TRBV19; CDR3: CASSIRTGRAFF; DNA: TGTGCCAGTAGTATAAGGACAGGGAGAGCTTTCTTT
length: 16; J: TRBJ1-6; D: NA; size: NA; V: TRBV11-2; CDR3: CASSFGWSWYNSPLHF; DNA: TGTGCCAGCAGCTTCGGGTGGTCATGGTATAATTCACCCCTCCACTTT
length: 16; J: TRBJ1-1; D: NA; size: few; V: TRBV7-6; CDR3: CASSLAPGVGSTEAFF; DNA: TGTGCCAGCAGCTTAGCGCCGGGGGTGGGTAGCACTGAAGCTTTCTTT
length: 13; J: TRBJ1-1; D: NA; size: few; V: TRBV10-2; CDR3: CSSIVGRATEAFF; DNA: TGCTCCAGCATTGTTGGCAGGGCCACTGAAGCTTTCTTT
length: 17; J: TRBJ2-1; D: TRBD2; size: many; V: TRBV5-1; CDR3: CASSVLGLAGAEDEQFF; DNA: TGCGCCAGCAGCGTGTTAGGACTAGCGGGCGCCGAAGATGAGCAGTTCTTC
length: 12; J: TRBJ1-1; D: NA; size: many; V: TRBV15; CDR3: CATSRDRGRAFF; DNA: TGTGCCACCAGCAGAGATAGAGGGCGCGCTTTCTTT
length: 14; J: TRBJ2-7; D: TRBD2; size: many; V: TRBV18; CDR3: CASSSIAGSYEQYF; DNA: TGTGCCAGCTCATCGATAGCGGGCTCCTACGAGCAGTACTTC
length: 14; J: TRBJ1-1; D: NA; size: many; V: TRBV5-1; CDR3: CASRIGTGSTEAFF; DNA: TGCGCCAGCAGAATCGGTACAGGGAGCACTGAAGCTTTCTTT
length: 19; J: TRBJ1-4; D: NA; size: many; V: TRBV18; CDR3: CASSVLAGGNQATNEKLFF; DNA: TGTGCCAGCTCAGTTCTCGCCGGTGGAAACCAAGCAACTAATGAAAAACTGTTTTTT
length: 15; J: TRBJ1-1; D: TRBD1; size: NA; V: TRBV20-1; CDR3: CSASPDRGLNTEAFF; DNA: TGCAGTGCTAGTCCGGACAGGGGTTTGAACACTGAAGCTTTCTTT
length: 15; J: TRBJ1-5; D: TRBD1; size: few; V: TRBV6-1; CDR3: CASRGTGGFNQPQHF; DNA: TGTGCCAGCAGGGGGACAGGGGGCTTCAATCAGCCCCAGCATTTT
length: 16; J: TRBJ1-4; D: NA; size: many; V: TRBV15; CDR3: CATSRQVGTTNEKLFF; DNA: TGTGCCACCAGCCGACAGGTGGGCACAACTAATGAAAAACTGTTTTTT
length: 15; J: TRBJ2-3; D: NA; size: few; V: TRBV12-3/TRBV12-4; CDR3: CASSPLPPSGGTQYF; DNA: TGTGCCAGCAGTCCACTCCCTCCGTCCGGTGGTACGCAGTATTTT
length: 14; J: TRBJ2-2; D: NA; size: many; V: TRBV28; CDR3: CASTINGAVGELFF; DNA: TGTGCCAGCACCATCAACGGGGCGGTCGGGGAGCTGTTTTTT